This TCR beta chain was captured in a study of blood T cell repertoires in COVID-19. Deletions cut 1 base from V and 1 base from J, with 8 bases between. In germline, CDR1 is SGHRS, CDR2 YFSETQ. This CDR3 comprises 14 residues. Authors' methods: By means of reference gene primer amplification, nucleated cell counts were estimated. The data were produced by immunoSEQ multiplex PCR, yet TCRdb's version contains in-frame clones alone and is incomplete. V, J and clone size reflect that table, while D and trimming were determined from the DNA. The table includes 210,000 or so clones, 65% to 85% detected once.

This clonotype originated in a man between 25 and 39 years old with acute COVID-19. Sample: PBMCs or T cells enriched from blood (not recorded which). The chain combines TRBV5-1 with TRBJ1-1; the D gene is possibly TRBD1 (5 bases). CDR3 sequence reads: CASSLKGQNTEAFF. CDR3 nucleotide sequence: TGCGCCAGCAGCTTGAAGGGGCAGAACACTGAAGCTTTCTTT.